The rows below give T cell receptor beta chains drawn from one sample of a study of Ad26.COV2.S vaccination and SARS-CoV-2 variants. Clones were read by immunoSEQ multiplex PCR, and TCRdb kept only the in-frame ones, dropping some. Of hundreds of thousands of clones in the sample, 75% to 90% were seen once. This specimen consisted of peripheral blood, obtained in a trial of Ad26.COV2.S vaccine versus placebo. The receptors here all came from a person aged 18-65 years who received the Ad26.COV2.S COVID-19 vaccine or a placebo. CDR3s include the opening cysteine and the closing phenylalanine or tryptophan. Each record gives: V gene, clone size, D gene, J gene, CDR3 protein, CDR3 DNA. The D gene is left open where the match is weak. Some rows have no size entry. The others give once, few or many, or a class for an expanded clone.

TRBV19	NA	TRBD1	TRBJ2-7	CASTIAPGTGVYEQYF	TGTGCCAGTACCATTGCCCCCGGGACAGGGGTTTACGAGCAGTACTTC
TRBV7-9	once	TRBD1	TRBJ2-7	CASSLGSWRQGAYEQYF	TGTGCCAGCAGCTTAGGTAGTTGGAGACAGGGGGCCTACGAGCAGTACTTC
TRBV9	NA	TRBD2	TRBJ2-1	CASSVKSGGPSESFF	TGTGCCAGCAGCGTAAAGAGCGGGGGGCCCTCCGAATCGTTCTTC
TRBV6-6	NA	NA	TRBJ2-2	CASSPQTGRSNTGELFF	TGTGCCAGCAGTCCTCAAACGGGAAGGTCGAACACCGGGGAGCTGTTTTTT
TRBV28	once	NA	TRBJ1-5	CASSEGSAQGSQPQHF	TGTGCCAGCAGCGAGGGGTCTGCACAGGGCAGTCAGCCCCAGCATTTT
TRBV21-1	NA	NA	TRBJ1-2	CASSKVWAGEGYTF	TGTGCCAGCAGCAAAGTATGGGCAGGGGAGGGCTACACCTTC
TRBV6-1	NA	NA	TRBJ1-2	CASSEEAAAYGYTF	TGTGCCAGCAGTGAAGAAGCCGCCGCCTATGGCTACACCTTC
TRBV9	few	NA	TRBJ1-6	CASSVAGVSPLHF	TGTGCCAGCAGCGTAGCAGGTGTTTCACCCCTCCACTTT
TRBV10-3	once	NA	TRBJ1-2	CAISPGGYYGYTF	TGTGCCATCAGTCCCGGGGGATACTATGGCTACACCTTC
TRBV27	once	NA	TRBJ2-1	CASSLVVAPGPGDNEQFF	TGTGCCAGCAGTTTAGTGGTAGCTCCCGGCCCAGGGGACAATGAGCAGTTCTTC
TRBV3-1/TRBV3-2	NA	TRBD2	TRBJ2-7	CASSQSPGLAGGPVYEQYF	TGTGCCAGCAGCCAAAGCCCCGGACTAGCGGGGGGGCCTGTCTACGAGCAGTACTTC
TRBV12-3/TRBV12-4	NA	NA	TRBJ1-2	CASSLRGGGYTF	TGTGCCAGCAGTTTAAGGGGAGGAGGCTACACCTTC
TRBV5-8	NA	NA	TRBJ1-4	CASSFLVARSTTNEKLFF	TGTGCCAGCAGCTTTTTGGTTGCCAGGAGCACAACTAATGAAAAACTGTTTTTT
TRBV15	NA	NA	TRBJ1-1	CATSRGWGGLNTEAFF	TGTGCCACCAGCAGAGGGTGGGGCGGGCTGAATACTGAAGCTTTCTTT
TRBV6-2/TRBV6-3	NA	TRBD1	TRBJ1-2	CASSKPGQGPFYGYTF	TGTGCCAGCAGTAAACCGGGACAGGGGCCCTTCTATGGCTACACCTTC
TRBV24-1	NA	TRBD2	TRBJ2-5	CATRTSGEETQYF	TGTGCCACCAGGACTAGCGGGGAAGAGACCCAGTACTTC
TRBV3-1/TRBV3-2	NA	TRBD2	TRBJ2-5	CASSPFSSGGAVGETQYF	TGTGCCAGCAGCCCATTTTCTAGCGGGGGAGCGGTAGGAGAGACCCAGTACTTC
TRBV5-1	NA	TRBD1	TRBJ1-2	CASSLTGGLYGYTF	TGCGCCAGCAGCTTGACAGGGGGCCTTTATGGCTACACCTTC
TRBV7-9	NA	NA	TRBJ1-3	CASSLDWGSSGNTIYF	TGTGCCAGCAGCTTAGACTGGGGGAGCTCTGGAAACACCATATATTTT
TRBV7-2	NA	TRBD1	TRBJ1-4	CASSLPQGAGPGKLFF	TGTGCCAGCAGCTTACCCCAGGGGGCCGGCCCTGGAAAACTGTTTTTT
TRBV19	NA	TRBD1	TRBJ1-1	CASSPRTGGVGAEAFF	TGTGCCAGTAGTCCTCGGACAGGGGGCGTTGGGGCCGAAGCTTTCTTT
TRBV12-5	NA	TRBD2	TRBJ2-3	CASGLVLGTSRTDTQYF	TGTGCTAGTGGTTTGGTACTTGGGACTAGCCGCACAGATACGCAGTATTTT
TRBV5-1	NA	NA	TRBJ2-3	CASSLPRVGTDTQYF	TGCGCCAGCAGCTTGCCCAGGGTTGGGACAGATACGCAGTATTTT
TRBV6-2/TRBV6-3	NA	TRBD1	TRBJ2-7	CASSYLQGAYEQYF	TGTGCCAGCAGTTACTTGCAGGGGGCTTACGAGCAGTACTTC
TRBV28	NA	NA	TRBJ1-4	CASSSSGSYNEKLFF	TGTGCCAGCAGTTCCTCCGGGTCCTACAATGAAAAACTGTTTTTT
TRBV2	NA	NA	TRBJ1-1	CASSSNRLEHTEAFF	TGTGCCAGCAGTTCCAACAGGTTGGAGCACACTGAAGCTTTCTTT
TRBV7-9	NA	NA	TRBJ1-3	CASSLIAGQRSGNTIYF	TGTGCCAGCAGCTTAATCGCGGGGCAGCGATCTGGAAACACCATATATTTT
TRBV4-1	NA	TRBD2	TRBJ2-7	CASSPLSGAGYEQYF	TGCGCCAGCAGCCCCCTTAGCGGGGCAGGCTACGAGCAGTACTTC
TRBV7-8	NA	NA	TRBJ1-4	CASSRVAIGATNEKLFF	TGTGCCAGCAGCCGGGTGGCGATTGGAGCAACTAATGAAAAACTGTTTTTT
TRBV4-1	NA	NA	TRBJ2-3	CASSQERPTDTQYF	TGCGCCAGCAGCCAGGAGCGGCCCACAGATACGCAGTATTTT
TRBV2	once	TRBD1	TRBJ1-1	CASGGTGVGTEAFF	TGTGCCAGCGGGGGGACAGGGGTGGGCACTGAAGCTTTCTTT